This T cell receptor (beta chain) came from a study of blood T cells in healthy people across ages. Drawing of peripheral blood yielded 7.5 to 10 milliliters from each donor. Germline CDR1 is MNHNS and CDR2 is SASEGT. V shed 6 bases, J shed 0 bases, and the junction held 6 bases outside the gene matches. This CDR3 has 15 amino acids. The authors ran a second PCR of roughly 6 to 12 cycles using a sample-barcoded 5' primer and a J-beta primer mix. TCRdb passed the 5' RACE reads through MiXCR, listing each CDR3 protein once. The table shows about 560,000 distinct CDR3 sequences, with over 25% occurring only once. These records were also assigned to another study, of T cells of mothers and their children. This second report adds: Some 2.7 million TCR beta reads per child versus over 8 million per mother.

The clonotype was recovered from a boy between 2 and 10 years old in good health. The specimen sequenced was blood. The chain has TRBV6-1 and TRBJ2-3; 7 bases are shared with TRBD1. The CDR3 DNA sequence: TGTGCCAGCAGACGGGACAGATCTAGCACAGATACGCAGTATTTT. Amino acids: CASRRDRSSTDTQYF.